This TCR beta chain is drawn from a study of vaccination effects on CD4 cells after COVID-19. Study at large: Both of the two convalescent patients gave a sample, one 16 days and one a week before vaccination.

This clone was found a few times. Its specificity is not known. Germline CDR1 is SGDLS and CDR2 is YYNGEE. V was trimmed by 3 bases and J by 3 bases, leaving 16 bases between them. The CDR3 loop spans 15 amino acids. Assay used: immunoSEQ multiplex PCR; TCRdb lists only in-frame clones, some missing. Of 20,000 to 30,000 clones listed, about three quarters are singletons. General study findings and limits: In the late period after vaccination, infection- and vaccine-induced clones contracted markedly. The study got few convalescent patients and did not collect any early post-infection timepoints.

Viral peptide pool expansion of antigen-specific CD4+ T cells preceded sequencing in the ViraFEST assay. It was after nine to ten days of culture that CD4+ T cells were isolated. According to PCR results, the person was infected with SARS-CoV-2 between March and December 2020. Days 3 and 7 were when half the medium was replaced with IL-2 medium. The sample consisted of CD4+ T cells from PBMCs cultured with SARS-CoV-2 spike peptides, taken before COVID-19 vaccination. V gene TRBV9 combines with J gene TRBJ2-7; no reliable D call. The TCR was taken from a human donor who had a prior SARS-CoV-2 infection. The CDR3 sequence is CASSASPVAFYEQYF. The CDR3 DNA reads TGTGCCAGCAGCGCCAGCCCAGTTGCTTTCTACGAGCAGTACTTC.